This T cell receptor (beta chain) derives from a study of T cell responses to AZD1222 COVID-19 vaccine. The study, taken as a whole, reports: Of the AZD1222 recipients, only five to seven were seropositive at baseline. A rise in Spike-specific TCR breadth and depth followed two AZD1222 doses.

TCRdb's copy holds only in-frame clones and misses some; the assay was immunoSEQ multiplex PCR. The sample shows more than 100,000 clones, approximately 86% of them seen only once. The CDR3 loop spans 13 amino acids. Germline V gives CDR1 KGHSH, CDR2 LQKENI. Germline trimming cut 5 bases from V and 7 bases from J; bases unmatched to any gene: 5. It was second doses at about 4 or about 12 weeks that were pooled. Concerning this clone itself: Its target is not known.

The sample here was peripheral blood, taken 28 days after the second AZD1222 dose. The TCR sequence derives from an adult who received the AZD1222 COVID-19 vaccine. V usage is TRBV18 and J usage is TRBJ1-1; 9 bases map to TRBD1. CDR3 amino acids: CASSARDRVEAFF. For the CDR3, the DNA is TGTGCCAGCTCAGCGCGGGACAGGGTTGAAGCTTTCTTT.